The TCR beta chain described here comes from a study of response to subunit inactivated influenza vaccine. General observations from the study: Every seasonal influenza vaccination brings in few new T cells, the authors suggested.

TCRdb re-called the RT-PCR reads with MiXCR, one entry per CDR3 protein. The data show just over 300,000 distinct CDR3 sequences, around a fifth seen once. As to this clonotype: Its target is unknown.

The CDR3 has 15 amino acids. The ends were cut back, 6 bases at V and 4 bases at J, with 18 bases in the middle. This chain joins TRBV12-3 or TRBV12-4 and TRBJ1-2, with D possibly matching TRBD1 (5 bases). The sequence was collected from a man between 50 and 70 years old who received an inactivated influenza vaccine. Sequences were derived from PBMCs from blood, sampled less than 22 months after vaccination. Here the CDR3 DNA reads TGTGCCAGCAGATCGACGGGGACGCAAACCTATGGCTACACCTTC. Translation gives CASRSTGTQTYGYTF.